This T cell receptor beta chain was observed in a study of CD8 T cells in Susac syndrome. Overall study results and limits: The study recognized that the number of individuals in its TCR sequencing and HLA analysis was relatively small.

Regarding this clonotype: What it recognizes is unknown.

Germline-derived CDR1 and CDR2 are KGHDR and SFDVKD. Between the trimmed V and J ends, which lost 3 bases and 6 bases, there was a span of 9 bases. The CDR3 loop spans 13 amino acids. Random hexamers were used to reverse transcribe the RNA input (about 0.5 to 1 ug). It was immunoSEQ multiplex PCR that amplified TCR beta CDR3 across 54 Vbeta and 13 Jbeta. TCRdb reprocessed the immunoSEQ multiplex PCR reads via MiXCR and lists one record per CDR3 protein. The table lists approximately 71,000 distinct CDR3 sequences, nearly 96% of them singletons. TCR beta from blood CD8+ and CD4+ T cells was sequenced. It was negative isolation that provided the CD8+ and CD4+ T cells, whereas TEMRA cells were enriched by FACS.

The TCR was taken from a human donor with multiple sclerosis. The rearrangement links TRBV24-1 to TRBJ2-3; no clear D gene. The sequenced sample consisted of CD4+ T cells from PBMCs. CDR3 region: CATSDPGWDTQYF. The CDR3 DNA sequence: TGTGCCACCAGTGATCCAGGCTGGGATACGCAGTATTTT.